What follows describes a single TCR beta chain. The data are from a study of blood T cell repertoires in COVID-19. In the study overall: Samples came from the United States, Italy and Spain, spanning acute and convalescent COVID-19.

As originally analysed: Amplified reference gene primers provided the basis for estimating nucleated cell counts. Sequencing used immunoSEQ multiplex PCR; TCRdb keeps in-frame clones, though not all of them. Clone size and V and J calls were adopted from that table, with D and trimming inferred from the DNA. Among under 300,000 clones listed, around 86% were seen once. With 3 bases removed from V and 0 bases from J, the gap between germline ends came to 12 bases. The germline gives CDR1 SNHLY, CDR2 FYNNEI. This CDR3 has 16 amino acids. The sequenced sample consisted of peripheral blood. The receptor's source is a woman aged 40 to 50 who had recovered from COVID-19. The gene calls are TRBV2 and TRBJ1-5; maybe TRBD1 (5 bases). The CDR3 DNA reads TGTGCCAGCAGTGACTCGGGGGGTATTAGCAATCAGCCCCAGCATTTT. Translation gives CASSDSGGISNQPQHF.